This T cell receptor (beta chain) was identified during a study of blood T cell repertoires in COVID-19. Overall study: Whether acute or convalescent, the COVID-19 samples came from the United States, Italy and Spain.

Original data processing: It was from reference gene primer amplification that nucleated cell counts were estimated. Using immunoSEQ multiplex PCR, the repertoire was profiled, and TCRdb retains in-frame clones only, with some absent. V and J calls and clone size are given by that table; D and trimming were obtained from the DNA. The repertoire holds about 380,000 clones, with more than 75% as singletons. Individuals drawn from around 25 US areas were roughly 18 to 95 years old. Two negative PCRs, clearance, or symptom resolution characterized the recovered Cohort 3 donors. CDR1 SGHVS and CDR2 FQNEAQ come from the germline V gene. The CDR3 has 16 residues. The V and J ends lost 3 bases and 2 bases, in that order; junction bases with no gene match: 8.

The sample taken for sequencing was PBMCs or T cells enriched from blood (not recorded which). The source of this sequence is a woman in her thirties who had recovered from COVID-19. The gene calls are TRBV7-8 and TRBJ2-7; 9 bases are a match to TRBD1. In nucleotides, the CDR3 is TGTGCCAGCAGCTTCGGTACCGGGACAGGGACCTACGAGCAGTACTTC. Translating gives CASSFGTGTGTYEQYF. Based on the CDR3 plus reference TRBV7-8 and TRBJ2-7, the full variable domain is GAGVSQSPRYKVAKRGQDVALRCDPISGHVSLFWYQQALGQGPEFLTYFQNEAQLDKSGLPSDRFFAERPEGSVSTLKIQRTQQEDSAVYLCASSFGTGTGTYEQYFGPGTRLTVT.